This T cell receptor (beta chain) is from a study of blood T cells in healthy people across ages. As for the study in general: About one barcoded beta molecule per two T cells was captured by template switching. Broader study findings: Nothing was known about donor CMV status, and this possibly confounded expanded clonotype changes.

With 2 bases removed from V and 4 bases from J, the gap between germline ends came to 9 bases. CDR3 size: 13 residues. CDR1 MNHEY and CDR2 SVGEGT come from the germline V gene. The authors ran a second PCR of roughly 6 to 12 cycles using a sample-barcoded 5' primer and a J-beta primer mix. Each of the samples gave a minimum of 3 million paired-end reads that contained CDR3. A single record per CDR3 protein comes from TCRdb applying MiXCR to the 5' RACE reads. The sample records 250,000 to 300,000 distinct CDR3 sequences, around 29% being singletons. This clonotype was observed a few times. What it recognizes is unknown. PBMCs were isolated at a quantity of at least 6.5 million per sample.

The sequence derives from a woman in her sixties or seventies in good health. Sequencing was performed on blood. This rearrangement joins TRBV6-2 or TRBV6-3 to TRBJ2-7; D gene unclear. CDR3 loop: CASSYLSVYEQYF. The CDR3 coding sequence is TGTGCCAGCAGTTACCTCAGTGTTTACGAGCAGTACTTC.